The clone carrying this T cell receptor beta chain has at least ten counts. Its antigen is still unknown. Using unique molecular identifiers, the investigators prepared the TCRbeta library. MiXCR, run by TCRdb on the PCR reads, gives a single entry per CDR3 protein. This table holds hundreds of thousands of distinct CDR3 sequences, approximately 10% found once. The sample belongs to a study of T-cell reconstitution after alpha-beta-depleted transplantation in children. Study results and limitations: Some patients' high day-60 TCRbeta diversity was traced to surviving recipient T cells and thymic progenitors. Expanded graft clones numbering several hundred reportedly gave rise to alpha-beta T cells about two months after transplant. The main origin of T-cell counts and diversity one year after transplant was newly produced T cells.

V lost 6 bases and J lost 3, with 14 bases in between. This CDR3 has 14 amino acids. Germline V gene sequence: CDR1 DFQATT, CDR2 SNEGSKA (reference sequence). Sequenced here: PBMCs, sampled before TCRalphabeta/CD19-depleted stem cell transplant. The chain employs TRBV20-1 and TRBJ1-4, with a possible D match to TRBD1 (6 bases). The receptor was isolated from a child younger than two with acute myeloid leukemia, due to receive a stem cell transplant. CDR3 sequence reads: CSASQGSANEKLFF. In DNA, the CDR3 is TGCAGTGCATCACAGGGAAGCGCTAATGAAAAACTGTTTTTT.